This T cell receptor (beta chain) came from a study of shared T cell receptors in the human thymus. Clones were sequenced by immunoSEQ multiplex PCR, and TCRdb holds only the in-frame ones, with some missing. The data show 500,000 to 750,000 clones, around 89% seen once. V dropped 6 bases and J dropped 6; count of bases not matched to a gene: 10. Looked up from germline, CDR1 is ENHRY and CDR2 is SYGVKD. This CDR3 comprises 15 residues. This clone was detected a few times. The same data also went into a second study, on human thymus T cells. According to that study: Resections obtained during corrective heart surgery supplied the thymus tissue. Apparent skewing of V and J gene usage characterized both thymic and blood repertoires. Related studies noted strongly shared thymic repertoires across unrelated people.

Sample: thymocytes. The chain combines TRBV10-3 with TRBJ2-1, with 8 bases matching TRBD2. The receptor's source is a boy younger than two with a congenital heart defect. The CDR3 protein is CAIRGTSGGGNEQFF. The CDR3 bases are TGTGCCATCAGGGGAACTAGCGGAGGAGGCAATGAGCAGTTCTTC.